This TCR beta chain was identified during a study of T-cell memory formation after mild COVID-19. Overall study context: TCR clusters mostly belonged to single donors.

With respect to this clonotype: Its cognate antigen is unknown.

Via MiXCR, TCRdb re-called the 5' RACE reads, giving one row per CDR3 protein. The sample carries roughly 200,000 distinct CDR3 sequences, 16% recorded once. Germline V gives CDR1 MNHEY, CDR2 SVGAGI. The length of the CDR3 is 17 residues. The V end was cut by 0 bases, the J end by 0 bases, with 14 bases between. Study conclusions and caveats: CD4+ contracting clones were found mainly in CM and EM, and CD8+ ones in EMRA.

The TCR originated in an adult woman who had mild COVID-19 (a few samples of this study predate the infection). Cell type and time point are not known. The gene calls are TRBV6-5 and TRBJ1-2; D is perhaps TRBD1 (5 bases). What was sequenced was PBMCs or a T cell subset sorted from them (not recorded which). CDR3 protein: CASSYSPGTGTNYGYTF. The CDR3 coding sequence is TGTGCCAGCAGTTACTCGCCCGGGACGGGAACTAACTATGGCTACACCTTC.